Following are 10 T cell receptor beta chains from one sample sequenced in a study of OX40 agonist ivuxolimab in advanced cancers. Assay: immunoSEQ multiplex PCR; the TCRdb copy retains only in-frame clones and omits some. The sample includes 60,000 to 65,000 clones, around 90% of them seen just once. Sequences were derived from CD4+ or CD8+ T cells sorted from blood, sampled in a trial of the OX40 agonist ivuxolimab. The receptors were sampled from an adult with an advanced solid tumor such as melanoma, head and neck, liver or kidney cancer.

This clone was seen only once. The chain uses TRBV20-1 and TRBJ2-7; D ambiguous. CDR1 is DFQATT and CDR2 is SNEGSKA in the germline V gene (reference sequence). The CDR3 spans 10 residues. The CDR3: CRAKAYEQYF. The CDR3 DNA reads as TGCAGGGCCAAGGCCTACGAGCAGTACTTC.

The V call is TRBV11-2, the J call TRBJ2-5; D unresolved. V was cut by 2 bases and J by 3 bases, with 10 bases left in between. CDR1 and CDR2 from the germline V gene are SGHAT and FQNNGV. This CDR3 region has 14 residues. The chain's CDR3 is CASSLISTEETQYF. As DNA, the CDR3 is TGTGCCAGCAGCTTAATTTCCACAGAAGAGACCCAGTACTTC.

The CDR3 region has the DNA TGCGCCAGCAGCTCGGGGACAGGGGGATATTACGAGCAGTACTTC. This encodes CASSSGTGGYYEQYF. The gene calls are TRBV5-1 and TRBJ2-7; 11 positions agree with TRBD1. This CDR3 has 15 amino acids. V lost 3 bases, J lost 4 bases, and 6 bases stayed unmatched. Germline CDR1 SGHRS, CDR2 YFSETQ.

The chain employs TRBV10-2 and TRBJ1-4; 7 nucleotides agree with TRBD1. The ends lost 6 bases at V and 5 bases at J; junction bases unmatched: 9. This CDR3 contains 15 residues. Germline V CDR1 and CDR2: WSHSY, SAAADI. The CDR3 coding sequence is TGCGCCAGCAGAGGACAGGCAACACTAAATGAAAAACTGTTTTTT. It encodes CASRGQATLNEKLFF.

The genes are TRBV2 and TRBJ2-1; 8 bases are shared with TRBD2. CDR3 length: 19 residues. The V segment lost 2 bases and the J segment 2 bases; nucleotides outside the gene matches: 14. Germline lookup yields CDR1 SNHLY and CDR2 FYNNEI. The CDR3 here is CASSEIGAGVLYAYNEQFF. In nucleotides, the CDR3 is TGTGCCAGCAGTGAAATAGGAGCGGGAGTTCTATATGCCTACAATGAGCAGTTCTTC.

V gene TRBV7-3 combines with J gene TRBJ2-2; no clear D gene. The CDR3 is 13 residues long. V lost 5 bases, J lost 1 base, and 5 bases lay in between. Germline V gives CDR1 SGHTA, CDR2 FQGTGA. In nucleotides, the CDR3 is TGTGCCAGCAGCCCAATGAACACCGGGGAGCTGTTTTTT. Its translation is CASSPMNTGELFF.

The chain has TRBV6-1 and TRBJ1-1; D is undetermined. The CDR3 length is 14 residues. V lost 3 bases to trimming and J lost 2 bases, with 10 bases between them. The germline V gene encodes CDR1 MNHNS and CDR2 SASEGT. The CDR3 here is CASSDKGPNTEAFF. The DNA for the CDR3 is TGTGCCAGCAGTGATAAGGGCCCCAACACTGAAGCTTTCTTT.

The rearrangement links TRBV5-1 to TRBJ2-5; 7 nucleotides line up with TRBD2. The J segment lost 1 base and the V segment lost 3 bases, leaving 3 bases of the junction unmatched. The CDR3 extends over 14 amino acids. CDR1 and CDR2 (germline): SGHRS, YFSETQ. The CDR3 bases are TGCGCCAGCAGCTACGCTAGCGGCCAAGAGACCCAGTACTTC. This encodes CASSYASGQETQYF.

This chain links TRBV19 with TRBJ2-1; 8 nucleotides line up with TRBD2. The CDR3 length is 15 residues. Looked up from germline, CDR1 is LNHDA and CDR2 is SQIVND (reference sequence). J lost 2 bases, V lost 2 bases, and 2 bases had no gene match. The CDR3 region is CASSILAGTYNEQFF. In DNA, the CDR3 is TGTGCCAGTAGTATATTAGCGGGGACCTACAATGAGCAGTTCTTC. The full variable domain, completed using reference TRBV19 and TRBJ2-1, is DGGITQSPKYLFRKEGQNVTLSCEQNLNHDAMYWYRQDPGQGLRLIYYSQIVNDFQKGDIAEGYSVSREKKESFPLTVTSAQKNPTAFYLCASSILAGTYNEQFFGPGTRLTVL.

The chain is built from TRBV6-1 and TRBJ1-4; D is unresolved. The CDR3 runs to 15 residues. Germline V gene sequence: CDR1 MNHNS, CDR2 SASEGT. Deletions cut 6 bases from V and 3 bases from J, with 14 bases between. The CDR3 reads CASSPMEGSNEKLFF. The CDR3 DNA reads TGTGCCAGCAGCCCTATGGAGGGCTCTAATGAAAAACTGTTTTTT.